The 15 T cell receptor beta chains below were found in one sample sequenced in a study of blood T cell repertoires in COVID-19. The repertoire was sequenced with immunoSEQ multiplex PCR; TCRdb's copy has only in-frame clones and lacks some. The table records roughly 46,000 clones, about 87% of them present only once. Sequencing used peripheral blood. The source is a human donor in a cohort sampled during active COVID-19.

The chain employs TRBV30 and TRBJ1-1; 7 bases align to TRBD1. The CDR3 consists of 9 residues. The germline CDR1 and CDR2 sequences are GTSNPN and SVGIG (reference sequence). J was trimmed by 11 bases and V by 7 bases; bases with no gene match: 4. The CDR3 reads CALQGLAFF. In nucleotides, the CDR3 is TGTGCCTTACAGGGGCTGGCTTTCTTT.

The V and J genes are TRBV19 and TRBJ2-7; possibly TRBD1 for D (6 bases). V lost 2 bases and J lost 5, with 13 bases in between. Germline V lookup: CDR1 LNHDA, CDR2 SQIVND (reference sequence). CDR3 size: 14 residues. The CDR3 nucleotides are TGTGCCAGTAGTATACCCGGGACAAATAACGAGCAGTACTTC. Encoded protein: CASSIPGTNNEQYF.

The CDR3 DNA follows: TGCGCCAGCAGTATGGAGACAGGGGGAGAGACCCAGTACTTC. Translated: CASSMETGGETQYF. The J gene is TRBJ2-5, the V gene TRBV5-1, with TRBD1 identical over 9 bases. The CDR3 is 14 amino acids. The V segment lost 5 bases and the J segment 4 bases; nucleotides outside the gene matches: 6. Germline CDR1 and CDR2: SGHRS and YFSETQ.

The V call is TRBV30, the J call TRBJ2-1, with 10 bases lining up with TRBD1. CDR1 and CDR2 (germline): GTSNPN, SVGIG (reference sequence). The J segment lost 0 bases and the V segment lost 1 base, leaving 6 bases of the junction unmatched. The CDR3 length is 17 residues. CDR3 nucleotides: TGTGCCTGGAGTGGACAGGGGGCACAATTCTCCTACAATGAGCAGTTCTTC. Protein product: CAWSGQGAQFSYNEQFF.

V is TRBV28 and J is TRBJ1-6; 9 nucleotides align to TRBD1. The V gene end was trimmed by 6 bases and the J gene end by 13 bases; junction bases not matched to a gene: 7. The CDR3 consists of 13 residues. Germline values: CDR1 MDHEN, CDR2 SYDVKM. The CDR3 protein is CASSPPGTGPLHF. The CDR3 region has the DNA TGTGCCAGCAGCCCTCCCGGGACAGGGCCCCTCCACTTT.

Here the CDR3 DNA reads TGTGCCAGCAGCCCCCCCATCCGGACAGTATACCTCCGTTCACCCCTCCACTTT. As protein: CASSPPIRTVYLRSPLHF. The chain couples TRBV7-8 to TRBJ1-6, with D possibly being TRBD1 (6 bases). The V gene lost 5 bases and the J gene lost 9 bases, with 26 bases spanning the gap. The germline gives CDR1 SGHVS, CDR2 FQNEAQ. This CDR3 region has 18 residues. The entire variable domain, with the rest obtained from reference TRBV7-8 and TRBJ1-6, is as follows: GAGVSQSPRYKVAKRGQDVALRCDPISGHVSLFWYQQALGQGPEFLTYFQNEAQLDKSGLPSDRFFAERPEGSVSTLKIQRTQQEDSAVYLCASSPPIRTVYLRSPLHFGNGTRLTVT.

This sequence joins TRBV27 and TRBJ1-1, with D perhaps matching TRBD1 (6 bases). This CDR3 is built from 15 residues. V was pared by 5 bases and J by 5 bases, with 18 bases between. The germline V gene encodes CDR1 MNHEY and CDR2 SMNVEV (reference sequence). The CDR3: CASSPGTIGNTEAFF. In DNA, the CDR3 is TGTGCCAGCAGTCCCGGGACAATTGGTAATACTGAAGCTTTCTTT.

The chain joins TRBV15 to TRBJ2-7, with 7 bases fitting TRBD2. CDR1 and CDR2 (germline): LNHNV, YYDKDF (reference sequence). Trimming took 4 bases from V and 0 from J; bases not matched to a gene: 3. The CDR3 covers 14 residues. The chain's CDR3 is CATSKGGSSYEQYF. Written as DNA, the CDR3 is TGTGCCACCAGCAAAGGCGGGAGCTCCTACGAGCAGTACTTC.

The V call is TRBV30, the J call TRBJ1-1, with D tentatively TRBD1 (6 bases). The CDR3 runs to 13 residues. The germline gives CDR1 GTSNPN, CDR2 SVGIG (reference sequence). Trimming cost V 0 bases and J 5 bases, with 10 bases left between them. The CDR3, as DNA: TGTGCCTGGAGTGTAGGGGGAGGGACTGAAGCTTTCTTT. Translated, it gives CAWSVGGGTEAFF.

This chain uses TRBV28 with TRBJ1-2; 7 positions match TRBD1. This CDR3 contains 11 residues. Per germline, CDR1 MDHEN and CDR2 SYDVKM. The junction had 4 bases not matched to a gene; V was cut back by 5 bases and J by 10 bases. The CDR3: CASSPTGPYTF. The CDR3 DNA reads TGTGCCAGCAGTCCGACAGGGCCCTACACCTTC.

V gene TRBV10-1 combines with J gene TRBJ2-7, with a tentative D call TRBD1 (5 bases). The CDR3 spans 14 residues. Trimming left V 8 bases short and J 0 bases short, with 14 bases between. CDR1 is WNHNN and CDR2 is SYGVQD in the germline V gene (reference sequence). CDR3 residues: CASPSRQSSYEQYF. CDR3 sequence (DNA): TGCGCCAGCCCCTCGCGACAGAGCTCCTACGAGCAGTACTTC.

CDR3 loop: CASRGTSGSYEQYF. The CDR3 DNA reads TGTGCCAGCAGGGGGACTAGCGGGAGTTACGAGCAGTACTTC. The J gene is TRBJ2-7, the V gene TRBV6-5; 14 bases are shared with TRBD2. The V gene's germline CDR1 is MNHEY and CDR2 SVGAGI. The V segment lost 6 bases and the J segment 4 bases; nucleotides outside the gene matches: 2. CDR3 length: 14 residues.

The chain employs TRBV4-1 and TRBJ2-6, with 9 bases fitting TRBD1. Germline CDR1 reads MGHRA; CDR2 reads YSYEKL. The ends lost 3 bases at V and 0 bases at J; junction bases unmatched: 0. This CDR3 comprises 16 residues. The CDR3 loop reads CASSQDRGSGANVLTF. The CDR3 DNA reads as TGCGCCAGCAGCCAGGACAGGGGCTCTGGGGCCAACGTCCTGACTTTC.

The CDR3 DNA reads as TGTGCCAGTAGTATCGAGGGTAAAGGAACTGAAGCTTTCTTT. Amino acids: CASSIEGKGTEAFF. The J gene is TRBJ1-1, the V gene TRBV19; D is undetermined. The V gene lost 3 bases and the J gene lost 5 bases, with 13 bases spanning the gap. Germline V lookup: CDR1 LNHDA, CDR2 SQIVND (reference sequence). CDR3 length equals 14 residues.

This chain links TRBV12-3 or TRBV12-4 with TRBJ1-1; D ambiguous. The germline V and J ends were trimmed by 5 bases and 1 base, with 8 bases remaining between them. This CDR3 is 13 amino acids long. CDR3 bases: TGTGCCAGCAGTCCCGAGGGGAACACTGAAGCTTTCTTT. The encoded protein is CASSPEGNTEAFF.